In this sample, the clone carrying this T cell receptor beta chain turned up many times. Time point of the sample: newly diagnosed GD, antithyroid drugs for less than 3 months. With RNA extracted from PBMCs as input, the TCR library was made. This specimen comes from a study of regulatory T cells in long-lasting Graves disease. With iRepertoire HTBI primers and Arm-PCR of CDR3 regions, TCR beta libraries were built. One entry per CDR3 protein, called by TCRdb with MiXCR from the multiplex PCR reads. The sample lists 350,000 to 450,000 distinct CDR3 sequences, 15% occurring once. Trimming pared 1 base from V and 1 base from J, leaving 8 bases between. Germline V gives CDR1 MDHEN, CDR2 SYDVKM. The CDR3 sequence is 15 residues long. This sample was shared with a second study, whose subject was T cells in Graves' hyperthyroidism and ophthalmopathy. That work adds: Orbital computed tomography and thyroid ultrasound, together with serum TRAb and thyroxine and clinical symptoms, were used for diagnoses.

The source of this sequence is a woman aged 40 to 50 with Graves disease. The material sequenced was peripheral blood mononuclear cells (PBMCs), taken at new diagnosis, from a patient treated with antithyroid drugs. This rearrangement joins TRBV28 to TRBJ1-5; D is uncertain. The CDR3, as DNA: TGTGCCAGCAGTTTATTGGGTAACAGCAATCAGCCCCAGCATTTT. This encodes CASSLLGNSNQPQHF.